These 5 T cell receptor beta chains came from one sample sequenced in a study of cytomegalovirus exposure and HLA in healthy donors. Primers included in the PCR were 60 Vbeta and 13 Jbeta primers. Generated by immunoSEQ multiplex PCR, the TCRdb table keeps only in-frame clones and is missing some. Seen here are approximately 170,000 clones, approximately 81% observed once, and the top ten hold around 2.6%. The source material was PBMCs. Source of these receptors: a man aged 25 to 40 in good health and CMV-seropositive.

This CDR3 reads CASSQGGGGIRNTGELFF. In DNA form, the CDR3 reads TGCGCCAGCAGCCAAGGGGGTGGCGGGATCAGGAACACCGGGGAGCTGTTTTTT. The gene calls are TRBV4-3 and TRBJ2-2, with D perhaps TRBD2 (6 bases). The CDR3 is 18 amino acids. V gave up 1 base and J gave up 1 base, with 16 bases separating them. Per the germline V gene, CDR1 is LGHNA and CDR2 is YSLEER.

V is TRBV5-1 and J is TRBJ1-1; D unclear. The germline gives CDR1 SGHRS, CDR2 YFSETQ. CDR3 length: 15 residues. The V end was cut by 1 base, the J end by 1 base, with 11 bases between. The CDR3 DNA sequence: TGCGCCAGCAGCTTGTTCGCGGGGAGGAACACTGAAGCTTTCTTT. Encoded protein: CASSLFAGRNTEAFF.

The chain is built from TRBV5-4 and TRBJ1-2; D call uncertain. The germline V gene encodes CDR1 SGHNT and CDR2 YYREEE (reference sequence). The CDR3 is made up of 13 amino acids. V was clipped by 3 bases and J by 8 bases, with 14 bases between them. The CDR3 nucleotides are TGTGCCAGCAGCTCCCCGACAAGGCAAGGCTACACCTTC. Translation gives CASSSPTRQGYTF.

The CDR3: CASSQALAGSYEQYF. In nucleotides, the CDR3 is TGCGCCAGCAGCCAAGCATTAGCGGGATCCTACGAGCAGTACTTC. The rearrangement links TRBV4-3 to TRBJ2-7, with 8 bases identical to TRBD2. With V trimmed by 1 base and J by 1 base, 3 bases remained unmatched. The CDR3 has 15 residues. Germline loops: CDR1 LGHNA, CDR2 YSLEER.

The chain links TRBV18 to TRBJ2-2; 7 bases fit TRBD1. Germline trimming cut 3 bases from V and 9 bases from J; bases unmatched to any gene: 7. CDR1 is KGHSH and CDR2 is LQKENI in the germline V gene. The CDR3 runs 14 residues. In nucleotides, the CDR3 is TGTGCCAGCTCACCGATACAGGGGCACCGGGAGCTGTTTTTT. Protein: CASSPIQGHRELFF.